The 8 T cell receptor beta chains presented below share a single source sample, sequenced in a study of T cell responses to AZD1222 COVID-19 vaccine. Profiling relied on immunoSEQ multiplex PCR, and the TCRdb table lists in-frame clones only, not all of them. In the table there are fewer than 150,000 clones, roughly 91% of which are singletons. This sample comprised peripheral blood, obtained 28 days after the second AZD1222 dose. The receptors come from an adult who received the AZD1222 COVID-19 vaccine.

The gene calls are TRBV6-5 and TRBJ1-3; D remains ambiguous. The CDR3 extends over 14 amino acids. V was clipped by 3 bases and J by 2 bases, with 8 bases between them. Germline-derived CDR1 and CDR2 are MNHEY and SVGAGI. CDR3 amino acids: CASSYGGPGNTIYF. The CDR3 coding sequence is TGTGCCAGCAGTTATGGAGGCCCTGGAAACACCATATATTTT.

Concerning this clone itself: At one end the junction does not follow the germline gene, possibly because of a read error. At the DNA level, this CDR3 is encoded by other sequences in the same sample as well. V usage is TRBV12-3 or TRBV12-4 and J usage is TRBJ1-1; D possibly corresponds to TRBD1 (5 bases). The CDR3 extends over 12 amino acids. The CDR3 nucleotides are TGTGCCAGCAGCTTAGGGGCCACTGAAGCTTTCTTT. This gives the protein CASSLGATEAFF.

The chain is built from TRBV19 and TRBJ1-1; tentative D call: TRBD1 (5 bases). V lost 5 bases and J lost 5, with 18 bases in between. Germline CDR1 reads LNHDA; CDR2 reads SQIVND (reference sequence). The CDR3 consists of 15 residues. CDR3 in amino acids: CASSLSDSQGTEAFF. CDR3 DNA: TGTGCCAGTAGTCTTTCCGACAGTCAAGGAACTGAAGCTTTCTTT.

The chain joins TRBV2 to TRBJ2-5, with TRBD1 as a possible D gene (6 bases). V gave up 0 bases and J gave up 7 bases, with 18 bases separating them. Germline-derived CDR1 and CDR2 are SNHLY and FYNNEI. CDR3 length: 16 amino acids. In DNA form, the CDR3 reads TGTGCCAGCAGTGAAGCTATAGGGGGACGCAAAGGGACCCAGTACTTC. As protein: CASSEAIGGRKGTQYF.

J is TRBJ2-7 and V is TRBV2; D is unresolved. Germline assignment: CDR1 SNHLY and CDR2 FYNNEI. Deletions cut 0 bases from V and 2 bases from J, with 5 bases between. The CDR3 is 13 amino acids. The CDR3 DNA sequence: TGTGCCAGCAGTGAAGCCCCCGCCTACGAGCAGTACTTC. This translates into CASSEAPAYEQYF. The whole variable domain, remainder taken from reference TRBV2 and TRBJ2-7, is EPEVTQTPSHQVTQMGQEVILRCVPISNHLYFYWYRQILGQKVEFLVSFYNNEISEKSEIFDDQFSVERPDGSNFTLKIRSTKLEDSAMYFCASSEAPAYEQYFGPGTRLTVT.

V gene TRBV30 combines with J gene TRBJ2-3, with 11 nucleotides matching TRBD2. V trimming: 4 bases; J trimming: 0 bases; junction bases outside the gene matches: 3. Per the germline V gene, CDR1 is GTSNPN and CDR2 is SVGIG (reference sequence). The CDR3 is 15 residues long. Here the CDR3 reads CAWTGLAASTDTQYF. The CDR3 nucleotides read TGTGCCTGGACGGGACTAGCGGCTAGCACAGATACGCAGTATTTT.

The V call is TRBV27, the J call TRBJ1-2; TRBD1 aligns across 8 bases. Germline lookup yields CDR1 MNHEY and CDR2 SMNVEV (reference sequence). V shed 3 bases, J shed 4 bases, and the junction held 7 bases outside the gene matches. The CDR3 loop spans 15 amino acids. CDR3 DNA sequence: TGTGCCAGCAGTTTTGGGACAGGAGGGGGCTATGGCTACACCTTC. Encoded protein: CASSFGTGGGYGYTF.

The chain is built from TRBV5-1 and TRBJ1-3; the D gene is possibly TRBD1 (6 bases). Germline loops: CDR1 SGHRS, CDR2 YFSETQ. The CDR3 has 14 residues. Trimming shortened V by 9 bases and J by 0 bases, and 13 bases separated the two germline ends. CDR3 region: CAIGTGISGNTIYF. The CDR3 DNA sequence: TGCGCCATCGGTACAGGGATCTCTGGAAACACCATATATTTT.